This record looks at one T cell receptor beta chain sequence and its context. Germline-derived CDR1 and CDR2 are SGHVS and FQNEAQ. The CDR3 spans 14 residues. Trimming removed 4 bases at V and 7 bases at J, with 16 bases between. The sample originates from a study of TIL therapy for anti-PD-1-resistant metastatic lung cancer. Study-level background: Most patients had lung adenocarcinoma.

The time point is: pre-treatment sample, taken before nivolumab and TIL therapy. Sequencing used immunoSEQ v3. TCRdb's copy holds only in-frame clones and misses some; the assay was immunoSEQ multiplex PCR. The sample lists 15,000 to 20,000 clones, 83% seen once, with about 2.2% in the top ten. The chain links TRBV7-8 to TRBJ2-5; D might be TRBD1 (5 bases). The source is a person between 30 and 79 years old with non-small cell lung cancer. Sequencing was performed on blood, taken at baseline. CDR3 residues: CASSSDSFPGTQYF. CDR3 coding DNA: TGTGCCAGCAGCTCAGACAGTTTCCCAGGGACCCAGTACTTC.